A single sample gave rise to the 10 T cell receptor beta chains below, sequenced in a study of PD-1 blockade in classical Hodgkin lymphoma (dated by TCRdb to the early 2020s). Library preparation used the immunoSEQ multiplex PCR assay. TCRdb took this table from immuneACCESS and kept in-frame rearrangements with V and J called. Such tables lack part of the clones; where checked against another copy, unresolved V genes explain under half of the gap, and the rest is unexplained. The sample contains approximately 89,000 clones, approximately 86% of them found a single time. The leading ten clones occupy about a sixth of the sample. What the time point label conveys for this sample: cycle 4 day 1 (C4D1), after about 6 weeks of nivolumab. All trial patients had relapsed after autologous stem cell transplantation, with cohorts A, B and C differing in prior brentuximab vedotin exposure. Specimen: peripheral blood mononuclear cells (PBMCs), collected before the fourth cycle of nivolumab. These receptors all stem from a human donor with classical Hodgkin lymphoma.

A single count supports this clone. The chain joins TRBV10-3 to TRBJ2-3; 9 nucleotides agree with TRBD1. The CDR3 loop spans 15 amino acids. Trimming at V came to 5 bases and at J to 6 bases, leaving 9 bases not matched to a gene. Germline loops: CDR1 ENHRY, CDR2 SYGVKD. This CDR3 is CAISSVGQGLDTQYF. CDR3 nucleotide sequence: TGTGCCATCAGTAGTGTGGGACAGGGACTGGATACGCAGTATTTT.

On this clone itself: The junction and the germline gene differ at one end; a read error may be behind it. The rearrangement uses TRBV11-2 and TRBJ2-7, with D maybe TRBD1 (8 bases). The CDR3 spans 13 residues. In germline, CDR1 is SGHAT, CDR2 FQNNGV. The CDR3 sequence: CASSSDGRTGYLF. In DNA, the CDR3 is TGTGCCAGCAGCTCGGACGGGAGGACAGGGTACCTCTTC.

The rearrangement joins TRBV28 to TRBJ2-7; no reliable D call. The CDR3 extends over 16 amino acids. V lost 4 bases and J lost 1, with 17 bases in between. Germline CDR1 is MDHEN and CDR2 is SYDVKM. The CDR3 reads CASSSWRRIVSYEQYF. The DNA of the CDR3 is TGTGCCAGCAGTTCGTGGAGACGGATAGTTTCCTACGAGCAGTACTTC.

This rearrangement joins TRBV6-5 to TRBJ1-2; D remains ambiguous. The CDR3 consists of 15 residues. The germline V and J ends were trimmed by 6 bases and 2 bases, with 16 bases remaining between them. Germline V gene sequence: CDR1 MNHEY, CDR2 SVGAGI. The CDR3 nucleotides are TGTGCCAGCAGGCCGCGTGGGAACACAAACTATGGCTACACCTTC. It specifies CASRPRGNTNYGYTF.

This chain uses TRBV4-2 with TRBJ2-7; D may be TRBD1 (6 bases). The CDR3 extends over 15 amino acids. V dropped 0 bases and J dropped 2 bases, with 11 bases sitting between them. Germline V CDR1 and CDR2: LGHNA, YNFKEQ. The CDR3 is CASSQDQGSTYEQYF. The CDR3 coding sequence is TGTGCCAGCAGCCAAGACCAGGGGTCTACCTACGAGCAGTACTTC.

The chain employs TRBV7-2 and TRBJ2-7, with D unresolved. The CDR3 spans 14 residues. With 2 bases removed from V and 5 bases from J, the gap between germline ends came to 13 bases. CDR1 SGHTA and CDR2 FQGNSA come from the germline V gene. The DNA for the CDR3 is TGTGCCAGCAGCTTACGGGCACATTCCCACGAGCAGTACTTC. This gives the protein CASSLRAHSHEQYF.

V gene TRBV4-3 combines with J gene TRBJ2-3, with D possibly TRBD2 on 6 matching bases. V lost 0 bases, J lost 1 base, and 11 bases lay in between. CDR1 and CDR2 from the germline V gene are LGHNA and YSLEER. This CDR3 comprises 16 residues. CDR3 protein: CASSQDSSGGTDTQYF. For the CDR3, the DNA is TGCGCCAGCAGCCAAGATAGTAGCGGAGGCACAGATACGCAGTATTTT.

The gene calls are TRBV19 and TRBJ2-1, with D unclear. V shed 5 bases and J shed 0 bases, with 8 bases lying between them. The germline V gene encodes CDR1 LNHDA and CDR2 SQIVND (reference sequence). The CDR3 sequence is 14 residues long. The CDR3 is CASSEESSYNEQFF. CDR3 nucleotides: TGTGCCAGTAGTGAAGAGAGCTCCTACAATGAGCAGTTCTTC.

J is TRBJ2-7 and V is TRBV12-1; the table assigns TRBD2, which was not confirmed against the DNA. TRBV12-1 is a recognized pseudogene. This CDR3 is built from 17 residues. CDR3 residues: CASSRKTTNSGSREQYF. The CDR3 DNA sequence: TGTGCCAGCAGCCGTAAAACGACGAACAGCGGGAGCCGTGAGCAGTACTTC.

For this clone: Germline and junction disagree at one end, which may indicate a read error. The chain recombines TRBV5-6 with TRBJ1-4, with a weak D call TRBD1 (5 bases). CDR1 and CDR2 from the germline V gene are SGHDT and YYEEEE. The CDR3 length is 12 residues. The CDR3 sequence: CASSFMGGDHLF. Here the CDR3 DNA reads TGTGCCAGCAGCTTTATGGGAGGGGACCACCTTTTT.